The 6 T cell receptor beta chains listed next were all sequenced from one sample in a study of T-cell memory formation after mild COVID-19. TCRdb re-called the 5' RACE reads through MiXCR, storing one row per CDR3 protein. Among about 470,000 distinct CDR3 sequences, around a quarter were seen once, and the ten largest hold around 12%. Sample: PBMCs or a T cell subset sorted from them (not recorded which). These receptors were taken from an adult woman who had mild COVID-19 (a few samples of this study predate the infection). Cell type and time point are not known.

In DNA, the CDR3 is TGTGCCAGCCGGGAGGATCCTGCTAGCACAGATACGCAGTATTTT. Translating gives CASREDPASTDTQYF. The chain combines TRBV6-6 with TRBJ2-3, with TRBD2 matching over 7 bases. The germline CDR1 and CDR2 sequences are MNHNY and SVGAGI (reference sequence). This CDR3 is built from 15 residues. The junction had 8 bases not matched to a gene; V was cut back by 8 bases and J by 0 bases.

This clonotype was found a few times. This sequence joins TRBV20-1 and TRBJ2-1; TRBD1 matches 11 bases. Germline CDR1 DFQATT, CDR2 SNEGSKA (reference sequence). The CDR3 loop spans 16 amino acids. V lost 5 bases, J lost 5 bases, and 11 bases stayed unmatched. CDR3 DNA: TGCAGTGCTCCCAATCCGGGACAGGGGGACAACAATGAGCAGTTCTTC. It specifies CSAPNPGQGDNNEQFF.

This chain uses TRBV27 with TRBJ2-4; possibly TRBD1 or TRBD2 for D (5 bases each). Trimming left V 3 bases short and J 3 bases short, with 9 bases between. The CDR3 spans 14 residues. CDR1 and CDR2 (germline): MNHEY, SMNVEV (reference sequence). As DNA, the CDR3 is TGTGCCAGCAGTTTGGGACCGTACAAAAACATTCAGTACTTC. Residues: CASSLGPYKNIQYF.

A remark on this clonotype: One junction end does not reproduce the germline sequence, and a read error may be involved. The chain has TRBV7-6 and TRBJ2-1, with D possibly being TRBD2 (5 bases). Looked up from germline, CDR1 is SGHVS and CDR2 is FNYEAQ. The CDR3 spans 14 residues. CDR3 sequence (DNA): TGTGCCAGCAGCTCCTGGACGGGATACAATGAGCAGTTATTC. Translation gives CASSSWTGYNEQLF.

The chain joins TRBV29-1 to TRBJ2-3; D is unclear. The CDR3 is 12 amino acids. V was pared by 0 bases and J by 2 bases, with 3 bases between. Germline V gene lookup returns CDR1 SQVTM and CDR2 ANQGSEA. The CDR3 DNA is TGCAGCGTTGAAGACTCCACAGATACGCAGTATTTT. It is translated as CSVEDSTDTQYF.

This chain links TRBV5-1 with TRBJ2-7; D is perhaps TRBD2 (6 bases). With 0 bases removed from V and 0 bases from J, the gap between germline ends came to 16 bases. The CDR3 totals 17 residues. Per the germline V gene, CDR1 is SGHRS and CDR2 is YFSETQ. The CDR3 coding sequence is TGCGCCAGCAGCTTGGCCGCCGATGGGGAGGCCTCCTACGAGCAGTACTTC. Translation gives CASSLAADGEASYEQYF.